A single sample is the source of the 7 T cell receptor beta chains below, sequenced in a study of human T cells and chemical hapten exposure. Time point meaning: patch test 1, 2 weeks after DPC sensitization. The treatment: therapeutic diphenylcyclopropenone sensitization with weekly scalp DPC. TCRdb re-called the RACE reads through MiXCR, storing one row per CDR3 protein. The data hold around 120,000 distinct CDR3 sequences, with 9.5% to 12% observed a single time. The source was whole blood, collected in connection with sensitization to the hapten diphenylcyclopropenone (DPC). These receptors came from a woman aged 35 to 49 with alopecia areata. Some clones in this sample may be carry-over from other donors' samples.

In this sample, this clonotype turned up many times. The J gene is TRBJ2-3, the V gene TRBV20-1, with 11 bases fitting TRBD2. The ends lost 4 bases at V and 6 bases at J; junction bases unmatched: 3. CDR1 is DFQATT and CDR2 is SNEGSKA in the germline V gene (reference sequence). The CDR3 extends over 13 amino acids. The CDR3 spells CSAILAGEDTQYF. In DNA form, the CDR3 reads TGCAGTGCTATACTAGCGGGAGAGGATACGCAGTATTTT.

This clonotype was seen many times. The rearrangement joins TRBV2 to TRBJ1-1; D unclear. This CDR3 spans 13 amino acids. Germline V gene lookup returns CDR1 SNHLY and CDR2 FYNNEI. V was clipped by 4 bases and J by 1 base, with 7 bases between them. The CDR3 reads CASSAARNTEAFF. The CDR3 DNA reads TGTGCCAGCAGTGCAGCACGGAACACTGAAGCTTTCTTT.

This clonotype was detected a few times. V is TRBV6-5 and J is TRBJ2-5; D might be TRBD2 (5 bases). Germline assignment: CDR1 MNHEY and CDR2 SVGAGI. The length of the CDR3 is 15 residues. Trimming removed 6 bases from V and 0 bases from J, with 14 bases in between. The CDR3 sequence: CASSPWVGDQETQYF. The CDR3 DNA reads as TGTGCCAGCAGCCCGTGGGTCGGGGACCAAGAGACCCAGTACTTC.

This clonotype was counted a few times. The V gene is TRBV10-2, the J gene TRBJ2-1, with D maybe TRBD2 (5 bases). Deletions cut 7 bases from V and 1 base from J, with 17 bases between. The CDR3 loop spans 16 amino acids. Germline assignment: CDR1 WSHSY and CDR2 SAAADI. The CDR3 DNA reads TGCGCCAGCAACCGGGAACTAGTCGGGTCCTACAATGAGCAGTTCTTC. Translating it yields CASNRELVGSYNEQFF.

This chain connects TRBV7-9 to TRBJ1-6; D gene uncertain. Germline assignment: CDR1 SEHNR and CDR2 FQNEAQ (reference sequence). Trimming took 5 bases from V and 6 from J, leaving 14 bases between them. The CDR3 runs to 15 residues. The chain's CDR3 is CASSPDGSPNSPLHF. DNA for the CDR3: TGTGCCAGCAGCCCCGATGGCTCTCCTAATTCACCCCTCCACTTT. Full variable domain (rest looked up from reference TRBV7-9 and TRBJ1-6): DTGVSQNPRHKITKRGQNVTFRCDPISEHNRLYWYRQTLGQGPEFLTYFQNEAQLEKSRLLSDRFSAERPKGSFSTLEIQRTEQGDSAMYLCASSPDGSPNSPLHFGNGTRLTVT.

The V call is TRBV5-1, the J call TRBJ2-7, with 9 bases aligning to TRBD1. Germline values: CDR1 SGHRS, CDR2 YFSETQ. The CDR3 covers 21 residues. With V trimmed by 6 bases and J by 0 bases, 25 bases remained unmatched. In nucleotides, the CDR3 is TGCGCCAGCACCGAAAAAGGACTCGGGACAGGGAGCTCCGTACCCTCCTACGAGCAGTACTTC. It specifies CASTEKGLGTGSSVPSYEQYF.

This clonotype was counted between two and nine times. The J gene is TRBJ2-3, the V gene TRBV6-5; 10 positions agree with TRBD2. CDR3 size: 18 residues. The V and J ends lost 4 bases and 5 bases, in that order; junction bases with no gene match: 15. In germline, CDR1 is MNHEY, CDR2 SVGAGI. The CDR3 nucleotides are TGTGCCAGCAGTTCCCCCCCGGGAGCGGGAGGGCCGGGAGATACGCAGTATTTT. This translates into CASSSPPGAGGPGDTQYF.